This entry concerns a single T cell receptor (beta chain). Its specificity is unknown. Profiled with immunoSEQ multiplex PCR; TCRdb holds only in-frame clones, not every one. The table includes 20,000 to 25,000 clones, 94% detected once. This entry belongs to a study of PD-1 blockade in classical Hodgkin lymphoma. Study-level results: Healthy donors were reported to have higher baseline TCR diversity than newly diagnosed patients. Possibly reflecting disease activity or prior therapy, repertoire differences have causes that remain undefined.

Stated time point: newly diagnosed, previously untreated cHL patient sample. Comparison came from newly diagnosed, untreated classical Hodgkin lymphoma PBMCs. Trimming took 0 bases from V and 8 from J; bases not matched to a gene: 6. Per the germline V gene, CDR1 is SGHNT and CDR2 is YENEEA. The CDR3 length is 14 residues. The V gene is TRBV11-3, the J gene TRBJ1-1; the match to TRBD1 covers 7 bases. This TCR came from a human donor with classical Hodgkin lymphoma. Input material: peripheral blood mononuclear cells (PBMCs). CDR3 in DNA: TGTGCCAGCAGCTTAGACGGCAGGGGGACAGAAGCTTTCTTT. It yields the protein CASSLDGRGTEAFF. The variable domain in full, completed from reference TRBV11-3 and TRBJ1-1, reads EAGVVQSPRYKIIEKKQPVAFWCNPISGHNTLYWYLQNLGQGPELLIRYENEEAVDDSQLPKDRFSAERLKGVDSTLKIQPAELGDSAVYLCASSLDGRGTEAFFGQGTRLTVV.